This passage covers 31 T cell receptor beta chains from one sample sequenced in a study of blood T cell repertoires in COVID-19. Measured with immunoSEQ multiplex PCR; TCRdb has only the in-frame clones, and not every one. This repertoire shows 56,000 or so clones, around nine tenths found once; its top ten account for less than 4%. The sample consisted of peripheral blood. The receptors come from a man aged 45-65 years with acute or convalescent COVID-19.

This clone came up a few times. The chain couples TRBV19 to TRBJ1-5; D perhaps matches TRBD1 (6 bases). Deletions cut 6 bases from V and 3 bases from J, with 9 bases between. Germline assignment: CDR1 LNHDA and CDR2 SQIVND (reference sequence). The CDR3 runs to 13 residues. The DNA of the CDR3 is TGTGCCAGTAGGGACAGTACCAATCAGCCCCAGCATTTT. It encodes CASRDSTNQPQHF.

The chain uses TRBV28 and TRBJ2-1, with 10 bases aligning to TRBD2. CDR1 and CDR2 (germline): MDHEN, SYDVKM. The V and J ends lost 7 bases and 1 base, in that order; junction bases with no gene match: 4. The CDR3 is made up of 15 amino acids. This chain's CDR3 is CASTPSGSSYNEQFF. The CDR3 DNA sequence: TGTGCCAGCACCCCTAGCGGGAGTTCCTACAATGAGCAGTTCTTC.

The V gene is TRBV13, the J gene TRBJ1-2; the D is unclear. Trimming removed 3 bases from V and 3 bases from J, with 8 bases in between. Germline lookup yields CDR1 PRHDT and CDR2 FYEKMQ (reference sequence). The CDR3 loop spans 13 amino acids. CDR3 nucleotide sequence: TGTGCCAGCAGCTTTAACAGTTACTATGGCTACACCTTC. Amino acids: CASSFNSYYGYTF. The whole variable domain, filled in from reference TRBV13 and TRBJ1-2, reads AAGVIQSPRHLIKEKRETATLKCYPIPRHDTVYWYQQGPGQDPQFLISFYEKMQSDKGSIPDRFSAQQFSDYHSELNMSSLELGDSALYFCASSFNSYYGYTFGSGTRLTVV.

V and J are TRBV10-3 and TRBJ2-5; 7 nucleotides align to TRBD2. The J segment lost 2 bases and the V segment lost 4 bases, leaving 1 base of the junction unmatched. The germline V gene has CDR1 ENHRY and CDR2 SYGVKD. The CDR3 is 13 residues long. The CDR3 DNA is TGTGCCATCAGTGGCGGGGGTCAAGAGACCCAGTACTTC. It specifies CAISGGGQETQYF.

The chain is built from TRBV6-5 and TRBJ2-2; 7 bases are shared with TRBD1. V dropped 5 bases and J dropped 3; count of bases not matched to a gene: 6. The CDR3 runs to 15 residues. Germline-derived CDR1 and CDR2 are MNHEY and SVGAGI. This CDR3 reads CASSPTTGDTGELFF. CDR3 in DNA: TGTGCCAGCAGTCCCACAACAGGGGACACCGGGGAGCTGTTTTTT.

The chain uses TRBV29-1 and TRBJ2-2, with a tentative D call TRBD1 (6 bases). Germline CDR1 is SQVTM and CDR2 is ANQGSEA. V was clipped by 4 bases and J by 3 bases, with 18 bases between them. This CDR3 contains 16 residues. The CDR3 sequence is CSVAFRQDVDTGELFF. In DNA, the CDR3 is TGCAGCGTTGCTTTCAGACAGGACGTCGACACCGGGGAGCTGTTTTTT.

This clone was seen once. V usage is TRBV27 and J usage is TRBJ1-6; tentative D call: TRBD1 (5 bases). V lost 7 bases and J 5 bases, leaving 12 bases between the germline ends. Germline-derived CDR1 and CDR2 are MNHEY and SMNVEV (reference sequence). The CDR3 spans 14 residues. As DNA, the CDR3 is TGTGCCAGCAAAAAAGACAGAAATAATTCACCCCTCCACTTT. Translating it yields CASKKDRNNSPLHF.

This clone appeared a few times. This rearrangement joins TRBV11-2 to TRBJ2-5; D is possibly TRBD1 (6 bases). CDR1 and CDR2 (germline): SGHAT, FQNNGV. The CDR3 length is 17 residues. V was pared by 4 bases and J by 5 bases, with 23 bases between. CDR3 bases: TGTGCCAGCAGCTCAAGGGGGAATTGGCTATACGGCGAGACCCAGTACTTC. Its protein product is CASSSRGNWLYGETQYF.

The chain combines TRBV28 with TRBJ2-7; no firm D call. The germline CDR1 and CDR2 sequences are MDHEN and SYDVKM. The CDR3 totals 13 residues. V was cut by 7 bases and J by 3 bases, with 13 bases left in between. The CDR3 here is CASTPNTYYEQYF. Written as DNA, the CDR3 is TGTGCCAGCACCCCGAATACCTACTACGAGCAGTACTTC.

The J gene is TRBJ1-5, the V gene TRBV18; no firm D call. Germline assignment: CDR1 KGHSH and CDR2 LQKENI. The CDR3 length is 15 residues. V was cut by 6 bases and J by 7 bases, with 19 bases left in between. The CDR3 DNA follows: TGTGCCAGCTCCGTTCAGACGGAGCGTTGGCAGCCCCAGCATTTT. Translated, it gives CASSVQTERWQPQHF.

V gene TRBV5-1 combines with J gene TRBJ2-7; 7 bases match TRBD1. The ends lost 4 bases at V and 0 bases at J; junction bases unmatched: 4. Germline V gives CDR1 SGHRS, CDR2 YFSETQ. The CDR3 has 14 residues. CDR3 DNA sequence: TGCGCCAGCAGCGTCGGACAGGTCTCCTACGAGCAGTACTTC. Protein: CASSVGQVSYEQYF.

The rearrangement joins TRBV7-3 to TRBJ2-6; D might be TRBD1 (6 bases). Trimming cost V 3 bases and J 1 base, with 10 bases left between them. The CDR3 has 16 residues. Germline CDR1 reads SGHTA; CDR2 reads FQGTGA. The CDR3 nucleotides are TGTGCCAGCAGCTTGCCGACAGGTTCTGGGGCCAACGTCCTGACTTTC. Translation gives CASSLPTGSGANVLTF.

The chain links TRBV12-3 or TRBV12-4 to TRBJ2-3, with 7 bases matching TRBD2. CDR3 length: 12 residues. V shed 6 bases and J 8 bases; nucleotides not matched to a gene: 5. The CDR3 DNA reads TGTGCCAGCAGCTCAGCGGGGACTACGCAGTATTTT. This translates into CASSSAGTTQYF.

To note about this clone: Other DNA sequences from this sample encode an identical CDR3 as well. The genes are TRBV19 and TRBJ1-1; no clear D. Trimming stripped 3 bases from V and 2 bases from J, with 7 bases between. CDR3 length equals 13 residues. Germline values: CDR1 LNHDA, CDR2 SQIVND (reference sequence). The CDR3 here is CASSISVNTEAFF. CDR3 in DNA: TGTGCCAGTAGTATTTCGGTCAACACTGAAGCTTTCTTT.

The chain joins TRBV6-5 to TRBJ2-7, with a weak D call TRBD1 (7 bases). V dropped 6 bases and J dropped 2 bases, with 17 bases sitting between them. This CDR3 region has 15 residues. CDR1 is MNHEY and CDR2 is SVGAGI in the germline V gene. The DNA of the CDR3 is TGTGCCAGCAGAGGCGGGACAGCGCCACCCTACGAGCAGTACTTC. Translated: CASRGGTAPPYEQYF.

In its sample, this clone was seen a few times. The chain couples TRBV6-2 or TRBV6-3 to TRBJ2-1, with TRBD2 matching over 9 bases. This CDR3 has 18 residues. CDR1 is MNHEY, CDR2 SVGEGT, per germline. J gave up 0 bases and V 0 bases, and 6 bases lay outside the gene matches. This CDR3 reads CASSYSGSGGSSYNEQFF. The CDR3 DNA is TGTGCCAGCAGTTACTCGGGGAGCGGGGGGAGCTCCTACAATGAGCAGTTCTTC.

The chain has TRBV19 and TRBJ2-3; weak D call: TRBD1 (6 bases). CDR1 LNHDA and CDR2 SQIVND come from the germline V gene (reference sequence). The CDR3 is 12 residues long. The ends were cut back, 6 bases at V and 6 bases at J, with 10 bases in the middle. CDR3 coding DNA: TGTGCCAGTAGGGGGGCGACGGATACGCAGTATTTT. Its translation: CASRGATDTQYF.

In this sample, this clone turned up once. V is TRBV7-3 and J is TRBJ2-1; D gene unclear. V gave up 6 bases and J gave up 0 bases, with 15 bases separating them. This CDR3 spans 16 amino acids. CDR1 SGHTA and CDR2 FQGTGA come from the germline V gene. The CDR3 DNA reads as TGTGCCAGCAGGAGTGGCGGCGGATCCTCCTACAATGAGCAGTTCTTC. It yields the protein CASRSGGGSSYNEQFF.

This clone was recorded a few times. This chain connects TRBV10-3 to TRBJ2-3, with 7 bases fitting TRBD1. Germline V gives CDR1 ENHRY, CDR2 SYGVKD. V lost 6 bases and J lost 1; bases outside the gene matches: 7. The CDR3 totals 15 residues. For the CDR3, the DNA is TGTGCCATCAGCGGGACAGTTGACCGCACAGATACGCAGTATTTT. Translation: CAISGTVDRTDTQYF.

V usage is TRBV29-1 and J usage is TRBJ2-7; D not resolved. V lost 6 bases and J lost 5, with 20 bases in between. The CDR3 is 14 residues long. Germline loops: CDR1 SQVTM, CDR2 ANQGSEA. The CDR3 is CSVKKGGFSNEQYF. In DNA, the CDR3 is TGCAGCGTGAAAAAAGGCGGCTTTTCAAACGAGCAGTACTTC.

The chain is built from TRBV19 and TRBJ1-1; 8 nucleotides line up with TRBD1. CDR1 and CDR2 from the germline V gene are LNHDA and SQIVND (reference sequence). The ends lost 4 bases at V and 3 bases at J; junction bases unmatched: 16. This CDR3 region has 18 residues. The CDR3 bases are TGTGCCAGTAGTACGAGGACAGGGAGGAGCATTATGGACACTGAAGCTTTCTTT. Amino acids: CASSTRTGRSIMDTEAFF.

The chain combines TRBV13 with TRBJ1-1; TRBD1 agrees at 10 bases. The germline CDR1 and CDR2 sequences are PRHDT and FYEKMQ (reference sequence). The CDR3 is 15 residues long. The V segment lost 1 base and the J segment 6 bases; nucleotides outside the gene matches: 5. The CDR3 protein is CASSLVGTGEAEAFF. The CDR3 coding sequence is TGTGCCAGCAGCTTAGTAGGGACAGGGGAGGCTGAAGCTTTCTTT. The whole variable domain, remainder taken from reference TRBV13 and TRBJ1-1, is AAGVIQSPRHLIKEKRETATLKCYPIPRHDTVYWYQQGPGQDPQFLISFYEKMQSDKGSIPDRFSAQQFSDYHSELNMSSLELGDSALYFCASSLVGTGEAEAFFGQGTRLTVV.

The chain has TRBV12-3 or TRBV12-4 and TRBJ1-1, with 8 bases that match TRBD1. The CDR3 loop spans 12 amino acids. The V segment lost 8 bases and the J segment 8 bases; nucleotides outside the gene matches: 7. In nucleotides, the CDR3 is TGTGCCAGCGGGACAGGTTGGCTCGAAGCTTTCTTT. The encoded protein is CASGTGWLEAFF.

The V gene is TRBV6-5, the J gene TRBJ2-3, with 10 positions matching TRBD1. Per germline, CDR1 MNHEY and CDR2 SVGAGI. V was pared by 2 bases and J by 4 bases, with 3 bases of the junction left unmatched. This CDR3 contains 15 residues. CDR3 sequence: CASSYRTGGADTQYF. The CDR3 coding sequence is TGTGCCAGCAGTTACAGGACAGGGGGAGCAGATACGCAGTATTTT.

The CDR3 loop reads CASSSSGSGEQYF. CDR3 coding DNA: TGTGCCAGCTCTTCCAGCGGGAGTGGCGAGCAGTACTTC. The rearrangement joins TRBV18 to TRBJ2-7, with 8 bases lining up with TRBD2. V shed 6 bases, J shed 6 bases, and the junction held 7 bases outside the gene matches. Germline V gene lookup returns CDR1 KGHSH and CDR2 LQKENI. This CDR3 is built from 13 residues.

The chain joins TRBV18 to TRBJ2-5; 7 nucleotides line up with TRBD1. The CDR3 loop spans 16 amino acids. Germline V gene sequence: CDR1 KGHSH, CDR2 LQKENI. The junction had 10 bases not matched to a gene; V was cut back by 2 bases and J by 4 bases. CDR3 protein: CASSPVGTDFRETQYF. In nucleotides, the CDR3 is TGTGCCAGCTCACCAGTCGGGACAGATTTCAGAGAGACCCAGTACTTC.

The rearrangement joins TRBV5-1 to TRBJ2-1; D is unresolved. V dropped 4 bases and J dropped 6 bases, with 20 bases sitting between them. This CDR3 comprises 16 residues. The germline V gene has CDR1 SGHRS and CDR2 YFSETQ. For the CDR3, the DNA is TGCGCCAGCAGCATTAGTCCGGCCAGGATGACCAATGAGCAGTTCTTC. Its protein is CASSISPARMTNEQFF.

This clone occurred once. The V gene is TRBV6-8, the J gene TRBJ2-3, with a possible D match to TRBD1 (5 bases). The CDR3 has 16 residues. Germline-derived CDR1 and CDR2 are MNHGY and SAAAGT. The V end was cut by 0 bases, the J end by 4 bases, with 14 bases between. The CDR3 coding sequence is TGTGCCAGCAGTTACTCGATAAGCAGGGATGCAGATACGCAGTATTTT. This codes for CASSYSISRDADTQYF.

The chain carries TRBV13 and TRBJ1-1, with D maybe TRBD1 (5 bases). Trimming took 2 bases from V and 1 from J, leaving 11 bases between them. The CDR3 loop spans 15 amino acids. Per the germline V gene, CDR1 is PRHDT and CDR2 is FYEKMQ (reference sequence). This chain's CDR3 is CASSLPGLSNTEAFF. Here the CDR3 DNA reads TGTGCCAGCAGCTTACCGGGACTTTCGAACACTGAAGCTTTCTTT.

The V call is TRBV6-5, the J call TRBJ1-6, with D possibly matching TRBD1 (5 bases). The ends were cut back, 7 bases at V and 10 bases at J, with 14 bases in the middle. This CDR3 is 13 amino acids long. Per germline, CDR1 MNHEY and CDR2 SVGAGI. Here the CDR3 reads CASTGRGGSPLHF. The CDR3 DNA reads TGTGCCAGCACCGGTAGGGGAGGATCACCCCTCCACTTT.

This clone has only one observation. The germline gene is not matched at one end of the junction; a read error may be the cause. The chain uses TRBV7-7 and TRBJ2-5, with D possibly being TRBD1 (5 bases). Germline CDR1 and CDR2: SSHAT and FNYEAQ (reference sequence). The CDR3 has 14 amino acids. This CDR3 reads CASSEGESAKTQYF. CDR3 coding DNA: TGTGCTAGCAGCGAAGGGGAATCGGCGAAGACCCAGTACTTC.